The 6 T cell receptor beta chains in this list originate from one sample, sequenced in a study of cytomegalovirus exposure and HLA in healthy donors. It was with 60 Vbeta and 13 Jbeta primers that the PCR ran. Produced via immunoSEQ multiplex PCR; TCRdb's table is partial and in-frame only. The sample has about 190,000 clones, roughly four fifths seen once. Sequencing was done on a sample of PBMCs. These receptors all come from a woman aged 18-30 years in good health and CMV-seronegative.

V gene TRBV28 combines with J gene TRBJ2-7; 11 positions match TRBD2. Germline V CDR1 and CDR2: MDHEN, SYDVKM. The CDR3 length is 15 residues. The trim removed 3 bases at V and 4 bases at J, leaving 5 bases unmatched. The CDR3 reads CASSFFSGRVYEQYF. In nucleotides, the CDR3 is TGTGCCAGCAGTTTTTTTAGCGGGAGGGTGTACGAGCAGTACTTC. The complete variable domain, with remaining parts taken from reference TRBV28 and TRBJ2-7, reads DVKVTQSSRYLVKRTGEKVFLECVQDMDHENMFWYRQDPGLGLRLIYFSYDVKMKEKGDIPEGYSVSREKKERFSLILESASTNQTSMYLCASSFFSGRVYEQYFGPGTRLTVT.

The V and J genes are TRBV14 and TRBJ2-3, with D hard to call. V gave up 0 bases and J gave up 2 bases, with 12 bases separating them. CDR1 is SGHDN and CDR2 is FVKESK in the germline V gene. This CDR3 has 16 residues. The chain's CDR3 is CASSQDTQVLTDTQYF. The CDR3 coding sequence is TGTGCCAGCAGCCAAGATACTCAGGTCCTCACAGATACGCAGTATTTT.

This clone has only a few counts. The chain couples TRBV6-5 to TRBJ1-3, with a weak D call TRBD1 (6 bases). The CDR3 is 14 amino acids. Trimming left V 6 bases short and J 0 bases short, with 9 bases between. Germline V CDR1 and CDR2: MNHEY, SVGAGI. CDR3 loop: CASRRGGSGNTIYF. Written as DNA, the CDR3 is TGTGCCAGCAGAAGGGGGGGCTCTGGAAACACCATATATTTT.

This clone was counted a few times. This chain links TRBV11-2 with TRBJ1-1; TRBD1 matches 8 bases. V lost 1 base to trimming and J lost 0 bases; unmatched junction nucleotides: 13. This CDR3 is 19 amino acids long. Germline assignment: CDR1 SGHAT and CDR2 FQNNGV. CDR3 residues: CASSLVGAGGSTVNTEAFF. In DNA, the CDR3 is TGTGCCAGCAGCTTAGTGGGGGCAGGGGGCTCGACTGTGAACACTGAAGCTTTCTTT.

V usage is TRBV19 and J usage is TRBJ1-4; D uncertain. Germline CDR1 LNHDA, CDR2 SQIVND (reference sequence). The CDR3 is 19 residues long. Trimming shortened V by 2 bases and J by 0 bases, and 19 bases separated the two germline ends. This chain's CDR3 is CASSIRPQAITATNEKLFF. The CDR3, as DNA: TGTGCCAGTAGTATAAGGCCGCAGGCGATAACCGCAACTAATGAAAAACTGTTTTTT.

This clone was counted once. The chain carries TRBV27 and TRBJ1-6, with D hard to call. Trimming stripped 6 bases from V and 0 bases from J, with 12 bases between. This CDR3 region has 16 residues. CDR1 and CDR2 from the germline V gene are MNHEY and SMNVEV (reference sequence). The CDR3 DNA is TGTGCCAGCAGCCCGAGTGCCTCCTCCTATAATTCACCCCTCCACTTT. The encoded protein is CASSPSASSYNSPLHF.